The sequence of this T cell receptor beta chain was determined in a study of control samples from healthy donors and cancer patients. Some clones are missing from TCRdb's copy, which holds only in-frame ones; the method was immunoSEQ multiplex PCR. Of over 100,000 clones detected, approximately 90% appear once; the ten largest clones hold 3.5% to 4.5%. The sample consisted of blood. This receptor was taken from a human donor in good health. The donor label of this sample is uncertain.

CDR3 in DNA: TGCAGTGCTAGTTGGCAGGGGAGCGGCAATCAGCCCCAGCATTTT. This sequence encodes CSASWQGSGNQPQHF. The chain joins TRBV20-1 to TRBJ1-5; a weak D match, TRBD1 (6 bases). Between the trimmed V and J ends, which lost 3 bases and 2 bases, there was a span of 14 bases. The CDR3 consists of 15 residues. The germline V gene encodes CDR1 DFQATT and CDR2 SNEGSKA (reference sequence).